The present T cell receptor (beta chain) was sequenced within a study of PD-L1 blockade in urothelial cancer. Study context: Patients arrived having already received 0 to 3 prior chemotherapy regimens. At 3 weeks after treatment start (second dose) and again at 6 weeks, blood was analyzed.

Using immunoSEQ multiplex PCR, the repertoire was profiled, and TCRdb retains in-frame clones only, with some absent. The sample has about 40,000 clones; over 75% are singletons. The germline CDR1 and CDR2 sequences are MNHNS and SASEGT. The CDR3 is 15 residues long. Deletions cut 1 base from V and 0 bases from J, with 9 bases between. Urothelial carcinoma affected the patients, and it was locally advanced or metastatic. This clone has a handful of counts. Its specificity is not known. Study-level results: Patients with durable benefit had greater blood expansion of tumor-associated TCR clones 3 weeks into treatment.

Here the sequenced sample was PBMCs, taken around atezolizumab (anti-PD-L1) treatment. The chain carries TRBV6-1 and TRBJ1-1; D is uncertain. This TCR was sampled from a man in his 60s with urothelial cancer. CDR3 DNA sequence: TGTGCCAGCAGTGAAGGTCCGGAGTTGAACACTGAAGCTTTCTTT. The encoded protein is CASSEGPELNTEAFF.